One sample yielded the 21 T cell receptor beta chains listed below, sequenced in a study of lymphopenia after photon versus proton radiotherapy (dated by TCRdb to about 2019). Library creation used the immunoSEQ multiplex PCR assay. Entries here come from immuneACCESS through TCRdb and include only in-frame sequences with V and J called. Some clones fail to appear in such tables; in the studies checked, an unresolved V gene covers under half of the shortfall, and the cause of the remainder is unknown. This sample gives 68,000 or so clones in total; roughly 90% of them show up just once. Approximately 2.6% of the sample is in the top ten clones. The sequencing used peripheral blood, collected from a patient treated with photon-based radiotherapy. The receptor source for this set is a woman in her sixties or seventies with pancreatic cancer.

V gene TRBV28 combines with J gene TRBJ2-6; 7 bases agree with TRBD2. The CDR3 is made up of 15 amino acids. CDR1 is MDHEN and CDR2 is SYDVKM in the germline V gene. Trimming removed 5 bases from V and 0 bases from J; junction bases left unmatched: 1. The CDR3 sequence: CASSPGGSGANVLTF. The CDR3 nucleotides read TGTGCCAGCAGTCCGGGGGGCTCTGGGGCCAACGTCCTGACTTTC.

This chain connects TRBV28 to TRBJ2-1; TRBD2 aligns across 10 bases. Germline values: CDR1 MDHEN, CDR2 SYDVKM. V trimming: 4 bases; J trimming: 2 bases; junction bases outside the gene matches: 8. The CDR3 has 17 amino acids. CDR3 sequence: CASSSSGLAVTYNEQFF. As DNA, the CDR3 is TGTGCCAGCAGTTCCTCCGGACTAGCGGTCACCTACAATGAGCAGTTCTTC.

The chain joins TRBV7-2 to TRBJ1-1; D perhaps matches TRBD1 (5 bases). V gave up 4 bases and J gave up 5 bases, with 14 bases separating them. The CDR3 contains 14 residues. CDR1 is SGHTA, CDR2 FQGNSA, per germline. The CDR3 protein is CASSSGQGRTEAFF. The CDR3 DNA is TGTGCCAGCAGCTCGGGGCAGGGAAGGACTGAAGCTTTCTTT.

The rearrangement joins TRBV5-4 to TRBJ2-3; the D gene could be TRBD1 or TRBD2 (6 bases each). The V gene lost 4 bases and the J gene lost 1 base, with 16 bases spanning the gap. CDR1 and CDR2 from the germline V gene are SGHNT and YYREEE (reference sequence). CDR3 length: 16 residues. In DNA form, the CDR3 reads TGTGCCAGCAGCCCTCCTGGGGGGCGGGGCACAGATACGCAGTATTTT. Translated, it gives CASSPPGGRGTDTQYF.

CDR3 nucleotides: TGCGCCAGCAGCTCATACAGGGGAGAGACCCAGTACTTC. Translation gives CASSSYRGETQYF. V usage is TRBV4-1 and J usage is TRBJ2-5, with 7 positions matching TRBD1. V lost 5 bases, J lost 4 bases, and 4 bases stayed unmatched. Germline-derived CDR1 and CDR2 are MGHRA and YSYEKL. The CDR3 length is 13 residues.

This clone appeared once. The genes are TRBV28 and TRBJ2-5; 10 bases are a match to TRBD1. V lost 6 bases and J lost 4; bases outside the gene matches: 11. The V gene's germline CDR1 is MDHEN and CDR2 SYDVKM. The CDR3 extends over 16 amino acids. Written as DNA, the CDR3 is TGTGCCAGCAGCCCGAGACAGGGGGCAAGAGGAGAGACCCAGTACTTC. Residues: CASSPRQGARGETQYF.

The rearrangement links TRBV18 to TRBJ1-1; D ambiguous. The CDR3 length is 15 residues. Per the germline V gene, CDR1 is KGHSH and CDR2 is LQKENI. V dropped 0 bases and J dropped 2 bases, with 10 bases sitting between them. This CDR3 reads CASSPPIQDNTEAFF. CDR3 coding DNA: TGTGCCAGCTCACCACCCATCCAGGACAACACTGAAGCTTTCTTT.

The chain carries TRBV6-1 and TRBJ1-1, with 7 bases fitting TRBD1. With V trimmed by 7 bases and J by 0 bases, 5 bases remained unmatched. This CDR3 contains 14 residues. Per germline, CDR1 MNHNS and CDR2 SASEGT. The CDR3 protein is CASTPTGVNTEAFF. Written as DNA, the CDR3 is TGTGCCAGCACTCCTACAGGGGTGAACACTGAAGCTTTCTTT.

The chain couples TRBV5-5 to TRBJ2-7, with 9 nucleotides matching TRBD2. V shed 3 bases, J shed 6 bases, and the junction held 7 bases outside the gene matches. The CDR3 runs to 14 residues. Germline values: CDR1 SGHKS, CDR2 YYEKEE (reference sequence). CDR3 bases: TGTGCCAGCAGCTCCGGGACTAGCAATGGCGAGCAGTACTTC. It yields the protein CASSSGTSNGEQYF.

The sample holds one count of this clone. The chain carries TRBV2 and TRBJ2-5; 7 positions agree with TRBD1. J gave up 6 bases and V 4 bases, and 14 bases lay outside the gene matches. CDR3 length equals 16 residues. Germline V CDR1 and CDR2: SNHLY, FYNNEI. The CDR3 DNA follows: TGTGCCAGCAGTGGTCAGAGGGGGCGCGGGTTCAAGACCCAGTACTTC. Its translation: CASSGQRGRGFKTQYF.

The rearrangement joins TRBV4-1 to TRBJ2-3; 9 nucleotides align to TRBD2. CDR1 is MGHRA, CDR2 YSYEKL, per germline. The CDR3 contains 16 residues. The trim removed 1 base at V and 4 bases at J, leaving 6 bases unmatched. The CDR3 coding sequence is TGCGCCAGCAGCCAAGGCGGGGGGGGGAGTGCAGATACGCAGTATTTT. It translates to CASSQGGGGSADTQYF.

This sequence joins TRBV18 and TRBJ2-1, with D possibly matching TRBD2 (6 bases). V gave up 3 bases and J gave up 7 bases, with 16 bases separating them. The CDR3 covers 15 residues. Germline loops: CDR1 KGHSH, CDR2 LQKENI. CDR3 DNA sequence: TGTGCCAGCTCACCTGGGAGTGGGGGGACTAATGAGCAGTTCTTC. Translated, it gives CASSPGSGGTNEQFF.

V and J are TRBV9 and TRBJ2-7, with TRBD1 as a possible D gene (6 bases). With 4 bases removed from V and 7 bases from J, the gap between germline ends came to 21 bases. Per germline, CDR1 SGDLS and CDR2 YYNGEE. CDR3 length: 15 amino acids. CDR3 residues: CASSPRGTPGGEQYF. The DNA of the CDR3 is TGTGCCAGCAGCCCTAGGGGGACACCGGGCGGAGAGCAGTACTTC.

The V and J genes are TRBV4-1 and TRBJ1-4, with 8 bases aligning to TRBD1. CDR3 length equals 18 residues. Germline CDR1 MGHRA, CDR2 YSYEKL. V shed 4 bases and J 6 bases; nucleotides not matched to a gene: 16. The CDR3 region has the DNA TGCGCCAGCAGCCTCCTCTTTTCGCAGGGGGCATCTGATGAAAAACTGTTTTTT. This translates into CASSLLFSQGASDEKLFF.

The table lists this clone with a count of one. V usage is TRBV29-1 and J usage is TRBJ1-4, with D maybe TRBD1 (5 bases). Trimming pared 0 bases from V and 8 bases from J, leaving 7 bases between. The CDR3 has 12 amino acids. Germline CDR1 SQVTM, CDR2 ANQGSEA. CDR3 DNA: TGCAGCGTTGAAGACAGGGACGAAAAACTGTTTTTT. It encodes CSVEDRDEKLFF.

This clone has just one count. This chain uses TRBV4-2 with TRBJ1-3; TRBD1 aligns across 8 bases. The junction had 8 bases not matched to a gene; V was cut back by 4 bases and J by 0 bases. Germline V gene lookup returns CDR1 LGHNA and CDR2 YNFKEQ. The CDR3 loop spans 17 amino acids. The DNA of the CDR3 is TGTGCCAGCAGCCTATCGGACAGGGCCCACTCTGGAAACACCATATATTTT. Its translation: CASSLSDRAHSGNTIYF.

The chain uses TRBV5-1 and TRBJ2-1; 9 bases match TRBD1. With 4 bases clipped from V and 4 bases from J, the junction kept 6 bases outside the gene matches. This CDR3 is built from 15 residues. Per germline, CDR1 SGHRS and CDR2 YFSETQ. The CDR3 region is CASSPTGTGYNEQFF. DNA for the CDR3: TGCGCCAGCAGCCCGACCGGGACAGGGTACAATGAGCAGTTCTTC.

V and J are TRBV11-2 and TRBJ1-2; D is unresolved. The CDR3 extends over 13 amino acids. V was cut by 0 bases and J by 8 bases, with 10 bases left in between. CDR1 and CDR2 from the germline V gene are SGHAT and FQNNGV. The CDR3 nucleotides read TGTGCCAGCAGCTTAGATAGAGCATCGGGCTACACCTTC. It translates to CASSLDRASGYTF.

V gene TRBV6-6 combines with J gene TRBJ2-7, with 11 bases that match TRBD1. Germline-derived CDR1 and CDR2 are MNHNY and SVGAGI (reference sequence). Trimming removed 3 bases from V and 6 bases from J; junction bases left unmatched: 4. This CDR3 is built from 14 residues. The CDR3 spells CASSYSGTGGEQYF. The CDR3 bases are TGTGCCAGCAGTTATTCCGGGACAGGGGGCGAGCAGTACTTC.

DNA for the CDR3: TGTGCCAGCAGCCCGTCGGGGCGGATCTCTGGAAACACCATATATTTT. This codes for CASSPSGRISGNTIYF. V and J are TRBV7-9 and TRBJ1-3, with a possible D match to TRBD1 (5 bases). With 5 bases removed from V and 0 bases from J, the gap between germline ends came to 14 bases. The germline V gene encodes CDR1 SEHNR and CDR2 FQNEAQ (reference sequence). This CDR3 is 16 amino acids long.

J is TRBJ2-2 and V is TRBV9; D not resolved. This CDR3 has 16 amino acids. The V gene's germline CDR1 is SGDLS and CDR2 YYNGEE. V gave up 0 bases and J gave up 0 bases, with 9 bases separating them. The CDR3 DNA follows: TGTGCCAGCAGCGTAGGACCCCCCGCGAACACCGGGGAGCTGTTTTTT. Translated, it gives CASSVGPPANTGELFF. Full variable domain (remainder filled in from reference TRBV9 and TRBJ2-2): DSGVTQTPKHLITATGQRVTLRCSPRSGDLSVYWYQQSLDQGLQFLIQYYNGEERAKGNILERFSAQQFPDLHSELNLSSLELGDSALYFCASSVGPPANTGELFFGEGSRLTVL.